The 8 T cell receptor beta chains presented below share a single source sample, sequenced in a study of blood T cell repertoires in COVID-19. Sequenced by immunoSEQ multiplex PCR; TCRdb stores in-frame clones only, minus some. Of about 160,000 clones listed, approximately 93% are singletons. Source material: peripheral blood. These receptors all come from a woman between 55 and 75 years old with COVID-19, enrolled during active disease.

V is TRBV3-1 (or the pseudogene TRBV3-2) and J is TRBJ2-3; TRBD2 agrees at 7 bases. The CDR3 has 14 residues. Germline V gene sequence: CDR1 LGHDT, CDR2 YNNKEL (reference sequence). V was clipped by 4 bases and J by 10 bases; unmatched bases: 11. In DNA, the CDR3 is TGTGCCAGCAGCCCCCACCTTACTAGCGAGGCGCAGTATTTT. It translates to CASSPHLTSEAQYF.

J is TRBJ1-1 and V is TRBV6-2 or TRBV6-3, with D possibly TRBD1 on 6 matching bases. Trimming pared 2 bases from V and 10 bases from J, leaving 11 bases between. In germline, CDR1 is MNHEY, CDR2 SVGEGT. The CDR3 runs 12 residues. The CDR3 DNA reads as TGTGCCAGCAGTTACAACAGGGCGGGAGCTTTCTTT. Its protein product is CASSYNRAGAFF.

This rearrangement joins TRBV15 to TRBJ2-3; D is possibly TRBD2 (5 bases). Per germline, CDR1 LNHNV and CDR2 YYDKDF (reference sequence). Trimming stripped 0 bases from V and 6 bases from J, with 13 bases between. CDR3 length: 15 amino acids. CDR3 sequence: CATSRDSPGLDTQYF. DNA of the CDR3: TGTGCCACCAGCAGAGATTCGCCAGGACTCGATACGCAGTATTTT.

This chain links TRBV9 with TRBJ1-2, with TRBD1 identical over 8 bases. V lost 2 bases to trimming and J lost 7 bases; unmatched junction nucleotides: 10. The CDR3 is 15 residues long. CDR1 and CDR2 (germline): SGDLS, YYNGEE. The CDR3 loop reads CASSVSPTGGGGYTF. DNA of the CDR3: TGTGCCAGCAGCGTTTCCCCTACAGGGGGGGGTGGCTACACCTTC.

This clone was detected only a few times. V and J are TRBV19 and TRBJ1-5, with 10 bases identical to TRBD1. This CDR3 spans 15 amino acids. Germline V gives CDR1 LNHDA, CDR2 SQIVND (reference sequence). After removal of 5 bases from V and 6 bases from J, the junction contained 7 bases not matched to a gene. Here the CDR3 reads CASSLGTGAGQPQHF. CDR3 DNA: TGTGCCAGTAGTTTGGGGACAGGGGCAGGTCAGCCCCAGCATTTT.

The chain couples TRBV5-1 to TRBJ1-2; tentatively, D is TRBD1 (6 bases). Germline CDR1 and CDR2: SGHRS and YFSETQ. CDR3 size: 16 residues. The V gene lost 0 bases and the J gene lost 3 bases, with 15 bases spanning the gap. In nucleotides, the CDR3 is TGCGCCAGCAGCTTGGGGGTAGGGGGACACTACTATGGCTACACCTTC. Translating gives CASSLGVGGHYYGYTF.

The rearrangement joins TRBV4-3 to TRBJ2-1; D is possibly TRBD1 (5 bases). The CDR3 is made up of 16 amino acids. The V gene lost 3 bases and the J gene lost 3 bases, with 15 bases spanning the gap. From germline, CDR1 is LGHNA and CDR2 YSLEER. The DNA for the CDR3 is TGCGCCAGCAGCCAGGGCCCGCAGGGATTCTACAATGAGCAGTTCTTC. Translation gives CASSQGPQGFYNEQFF.

The chain uses TRBV6-5 and TRBJ2-7; TRBD1 agrees at 9 bases. With 6 bases clipped from V and 6 bases from J, the junction kept 9 bases outside the gene matches. The CDR3 loop spans 14 amino acids. Germline values: CDR1 MNHEY, CDR2 SVGAGI. CDR3 amino acids: CASREPGQGGEQYF. Here the CDR3 DNA reads TGTGCCAGCAGAGAGCCGGGACAGGGTGGCGAGCAGTACTTC.